A single sample is the source of the 14 T cell receptor beta chains below, sequenced in a study of early T cells in non-severe SARS-CoV-2 infection. From the 5' RACE reads, TCRdb called clonotypes with MiXCR, one entry per CDR3 protein. In the table there are tens of thousands of distinct CDR3 sequences, roughly 8.2% of which are singletons. Material: whole blood. These receptors came from an adult who was a healthcare worker with PCR-confirmed SARS-CoV-2 infection or an uninfected control (not recorded which).

This clonotype was picked up many times. This chain connects TRBV12-3 or TRBV12-4 to TRBJ2-1; D gene uncertain. Trimming removed 1 base from V and 7 bases from J, with 14 bases in between. This CDR3 is built from 15 residues. Written as DNA, the CDR3 is TGTGCCAGCAGTTTAGTTCGAGTCGTTGGTAATGAGCAGTTCTTC. Its protein product is CASSLVRVVGNEQFF.

This clonotype was detected ten times or more. The chain carries TRBV7-8 and TRBJ1-5; D is uncertain. Trimming pared 1 base from V and 3 bases from J, leaving 13 bases between. This CDR3 comprises 16 residues. CDR1 and CDR2 from the germline V gene are SGHVS and FQNEAQ. CDR3 in DNA: TGTGCCAGCAGCTTAGATGGCGTCTATAACAATCAGCCCCAGCATTTT. The encoded protein is CASSLDGVYNNQPQHF.

The V call is TRBV6-2 or TRBV6-3, the J call TRBJ2-7, with 8 bases aligning to TRBD2. V was clipped by 4 bases and J by 0 bases; unmatched bases: 5. The CDR3 runs to 15 residues. CDR1 is MNHEY and CDR2 is SVGEGT in the germline V gene. The CDR3 sequence: CASSSIAGHSYEQYF. CDR3 sequence (DNA): TGTGCCAGCAGTTCCATAGCGGGGCACTCCTACGAGCAGTACTTC.

V is TRBV4-1 and J is TRBJ2-4; unclear D gene. The CDR3 is made up of 15 amino acids. V lost 4 bases to trimming and J lost 0 bases, with 10 bases between them. From germline, CDR1 is MGHRA and CDR2 YSYEKL. CDR3 protein: CASSPDTGAKNIQYF. In nucleotides, the CDR3 is TGCGCCAGCAGCCCTGACACCGGAGCCAAAAACATTCAGTACTTC.

This clonotype was detected ten times or more. The V and J genes are TRBV10-2 and TRBJ2-2; D is possibly TRBD1 (7 bases). V was shortened by 3 bases and J by 5 bases, with 10 bases between the two germline ends. Germline CDR1 and CDR2: WSHSY and SAAADI. This CDR3 is built from 14 residues. CDR3 sequence (DNA): TGCGCCAGCAGTGAAGCAGGGGGGACCGGGGAGCTGTTTTTT. Amino acids: CASSEAGGTGELFF.

The chain links TRBV10-1 to TRBJ2-2; tentatively, D is TRBD2 (5 bases). V was pared by 3 bases and J by 6 bases, with 14 bases between. Per the germline V gene, CDR1 is WNHNN and CDR2 is SYGVQD (reference sequence). The CDR3 is 15 residues long. As DNA, the CDR3 is TGCGCCAGCAGTGATTCCAGCGGAGAAGCCGGGGAGCTGTTTTTT. Translation: CASSDSSGEAGELFF.

About this clonotype: Germline is not matched at one junction end, which may reflect a read error. CDR3 bases: TGCGCCAGCGGCCAAGATGGTGGAATCAATACGCAGTATTTT. Translation gives CASGQDGGINTQYF. The chain employs TRBV4-1 and TRBJ2-3; D remains ambiguous. Germline V gene lookup returns CDR1 MGHRA and CDR2 YSYEKL. This CDR3 has 14 residues.

In its sample, this clonotype was seen many times. The V and J genes are TRBV2 and TRBJ2-4, with a possible D match to TRBD2 (6 bases). The germline CDR1 and CDR2 sequences are SNHLY and FYNNEI. This CDR3 contains 16 residues. The V gene lost 4 bases and the J gene lost 0 bases, with 13 bases spanning the gap. Written as DNA, the CDR3 is TGTGCCAGCAGTGGGGGGGTGACTTCAGCCAAAAACATTCAGTACTTC. Protein sequence: CASSGGVTSAKNIQYF.

This clonotype showed up many times. J is TRBJ1-4 and V is TRBV10-2; unclear D gene. V lost 8 bases to trimming and J lost 5 bases, with 15 bases between them. CDR1 is WSHSY, CDR2 SAAADI, per germline. This CDR3 contains 14 residues. CDR3 sequence: CASRRPGSNEKLFF. The CDR3 DNA reads TGCGCCAGCCGGCGACCGGGTTCCAATGAAAAACTGTTTTTT.

This clonotype came up a few times. This chain uses TRBV28 with TRBJ2-3; no clear D gene. Germline V CDR1 and CDR2: MDHEN, SYDVKM. The ends were cut back, 6 bases at V and 4 bases at J, with 8 bases in the middle. The CDR3 totals 12 residues. CDR3 DNA sequence: TGTGCCAGCAGCTCCGATGCAGATACGCAGTATTTT. Translating gives CASSSDADTQYF. The variable domain in full, with the rest retrieved from reference TRBV28 and TRBJ2-3, is DVKVTQSSRYLVKRTGEKVFLECVQDMDHENMFWYRQDPGLGLRLIYFSYDVKMKEKGDIPEGYSVSREKKERFSLILESASTNQTSMYLCASSSDADTQYFGPGTRLTVL.

The chain employs TRBV19 and TRBJ2-2; D is uncertain. Trimming stripped 4 bases from V and 0 bases from J, with 12 bases between. Germline V gene lookup returns CDR1 LNHDA and CDR2 SQIVND (reference sequence). This CDR3 contains 16 residues. CDR3 DNA: TGTGCCAGTAGTACTAGACCGAAGCCGAACACCGGGGAGCTGTTTTTT. Protein product: CASSTRPKPNTGELFF.

This clonotype came up a few times. This rearrangement joins TRBV20-1 to TRBJ1-2; D is unresolved. Between the trimmed V and J ends, which lost 1 base and 4 bases, there was a span of 10 bases. The length of the CDR3 is 13 residues. Germline V gives CDR1 DFQATT, CDR2 SNEGSKA (reference sequence). Here the CDR3 reads CSARVRAPYGYTF. The CDR3 bases are TGCAGTGCTAGAGTTAGGGCCCCCTATGGCTACACCTTC.

This clonotype was observed at least ten times. The J gene is TRBJ2-7, the V gene TRBV28; the match to TRBD1 covers 12 bases. The CDR3 consists of 15 residues. After removal of 5 bases from V and 6 bases from J, the junction contained 8 bases not matched to a gene. Germline V gene data show CDR1 as MDHEN and CDR2 as SYDVKM. This CDR3 is CASSQAGGQGAEQYF. CDR3 sequence (DNA): TGTGCCAGCAGTCAAGCCGGGGGACAGGGGGCCGAGCAGTACTTC.

This clonotype was observed a few times. The rearrangement links TRBV20-1 to TRBJ2-1, with 8 bases matching TRBD2. V was clipped by 6 bases and J by 5 bases; unmatched bases: 9. CDR3 length: 14 amino acids. The germline gives CDR1 DFQATT, CDR2 SNEGSKA (reference sequence). The CDR3 region has the DNA TGCAGTGCCCTAAGCGGGGGATCCGACAATGAGCAGTTCTTC. Protein sequence: CSALSGGSDNEQFF.